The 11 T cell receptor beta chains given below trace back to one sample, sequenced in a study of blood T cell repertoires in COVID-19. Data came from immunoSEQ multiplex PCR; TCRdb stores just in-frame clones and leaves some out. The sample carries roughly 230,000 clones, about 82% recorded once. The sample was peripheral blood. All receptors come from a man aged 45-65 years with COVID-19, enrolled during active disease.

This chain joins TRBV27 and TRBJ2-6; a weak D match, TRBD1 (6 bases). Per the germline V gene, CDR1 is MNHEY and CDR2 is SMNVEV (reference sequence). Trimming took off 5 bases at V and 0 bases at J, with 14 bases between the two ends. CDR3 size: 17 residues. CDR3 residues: CASSPTDSISGANVLTF. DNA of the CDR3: TGTGCCAGCAGTCCGACGGACAGTATCTCTGGGGCCAACGTCCTGACTTTC. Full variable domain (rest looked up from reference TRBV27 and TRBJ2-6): EAQVTQNPRYLITVTGKKLTVTCSQNMNHEYMSWYRQDPGLGLRQIYYSMNVEVTDKGDVPEGYKVSRKEKRNFPLILESPSPNQTSLYFCASSPTDSISGANVLTFGAGSRLTVL.

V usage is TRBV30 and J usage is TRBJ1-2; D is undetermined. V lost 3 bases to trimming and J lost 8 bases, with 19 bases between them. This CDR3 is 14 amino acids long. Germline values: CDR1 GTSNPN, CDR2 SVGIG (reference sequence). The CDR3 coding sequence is TGTGCCTGGAGGGCTGGGTTAGCGAAATCGGGCTACACCTTC. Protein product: CAWRAGLAKSGYTF.

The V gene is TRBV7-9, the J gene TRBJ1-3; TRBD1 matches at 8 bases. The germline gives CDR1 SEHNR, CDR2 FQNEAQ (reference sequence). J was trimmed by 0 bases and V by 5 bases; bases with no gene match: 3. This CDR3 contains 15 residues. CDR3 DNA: TGTGCCAGCAGCCGCGGACAGGGCTCTGGAAACACCATATATTTT. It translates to CASSRGQGSGNTIYF.

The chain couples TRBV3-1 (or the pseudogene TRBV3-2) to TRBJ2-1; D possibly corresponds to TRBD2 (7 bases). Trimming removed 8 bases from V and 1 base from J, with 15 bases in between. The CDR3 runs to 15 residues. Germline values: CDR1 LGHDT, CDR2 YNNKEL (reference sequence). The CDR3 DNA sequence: TGTGCCAGCCGAGGGGGGGCCGTGTCCTACAATGAGCAGTTCTTC. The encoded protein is CASRGGAVSYNEQFF.

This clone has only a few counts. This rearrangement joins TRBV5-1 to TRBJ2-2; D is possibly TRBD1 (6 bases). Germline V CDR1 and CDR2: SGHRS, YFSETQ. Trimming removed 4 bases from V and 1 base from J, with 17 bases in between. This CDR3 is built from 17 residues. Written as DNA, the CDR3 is TGCGCCAGCAGCCCGTTTGGCACAGGGCGGAACACCGGGGAGCTGTTTTTT. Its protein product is CASSPFGTGRNTGELFF. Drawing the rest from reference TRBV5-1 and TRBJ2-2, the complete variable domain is KAGVTQTPRYLIKTRGQQVTLSCSPISGHRSVSWYQQTPGQGLQFLFEYFSETQRNKGNFPGRFSGRQFSNSRSEMNVSTLELGDSALYLCASSPFGTGRNTGELFFGEGSRLTVL.

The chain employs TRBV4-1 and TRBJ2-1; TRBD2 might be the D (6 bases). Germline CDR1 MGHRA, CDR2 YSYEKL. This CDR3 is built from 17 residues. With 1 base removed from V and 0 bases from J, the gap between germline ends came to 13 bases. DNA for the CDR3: TGCGCCAGCAGCCAAGGACAGTTAGCGGACTCCTACAATGAGCAGTTCTTC. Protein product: CASSQGQLADSYNEQFF.

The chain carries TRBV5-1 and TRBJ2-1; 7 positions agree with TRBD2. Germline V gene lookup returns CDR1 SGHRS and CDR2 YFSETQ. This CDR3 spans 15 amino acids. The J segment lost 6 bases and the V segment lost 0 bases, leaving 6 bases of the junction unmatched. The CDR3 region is CASSLGTGGPNEQFF. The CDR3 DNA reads TGCGCCAGCAGCTTGGGGACGGGGGGACCCAATGAGCAGTTCTTC.

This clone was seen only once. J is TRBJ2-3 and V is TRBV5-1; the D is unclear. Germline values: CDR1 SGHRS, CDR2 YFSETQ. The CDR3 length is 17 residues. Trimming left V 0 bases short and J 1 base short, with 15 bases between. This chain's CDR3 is CASSLGGIVLGTDTQYF. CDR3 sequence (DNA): TGCGCCAGCAGCTTGGGTGGCATCGTTTTGGGCACAGATACGCAGTATTTT. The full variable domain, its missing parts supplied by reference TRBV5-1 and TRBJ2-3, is KAGVTQTPRYLIKTRGQQVTLSCSPISGHRSVSWYQQTPGQGLQFLFEYFSETQRNKGNFPGRFSGRQFSNSRSEMNVSTLELGDSALYLCASSLGGIVLGTDTQYFGPGTRLTVL.

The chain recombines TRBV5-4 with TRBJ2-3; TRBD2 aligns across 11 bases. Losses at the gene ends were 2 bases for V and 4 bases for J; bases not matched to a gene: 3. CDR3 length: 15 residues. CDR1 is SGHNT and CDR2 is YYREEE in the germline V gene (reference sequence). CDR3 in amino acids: CASSLRSGGADTQYF. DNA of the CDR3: TGTGCCAGCAGCTTACGTAGCGGGGGGGCAGATACGCAGTATTTT.

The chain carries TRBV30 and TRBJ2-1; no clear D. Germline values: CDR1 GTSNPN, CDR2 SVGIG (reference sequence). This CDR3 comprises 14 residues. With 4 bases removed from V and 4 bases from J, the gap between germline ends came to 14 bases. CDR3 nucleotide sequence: TGTGCCTGGAATATCGCGTTCTGGTACAATGAGCAGTTCTTC. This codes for CAWNIAFWYNEQFF.

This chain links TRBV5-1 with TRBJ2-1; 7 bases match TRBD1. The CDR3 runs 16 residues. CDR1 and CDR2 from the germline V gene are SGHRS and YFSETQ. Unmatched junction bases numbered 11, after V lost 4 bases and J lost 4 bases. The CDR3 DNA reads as TGCGCCAGCAGCCCCGGTGGGACAGCTAGGTACAATGAGCAGTTCTTC. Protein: CASSPGGTARYNEQFF.